This TCR beta chain stems from a study of T cells in localized non-small cell lung cancer. Germline V gives CDR1 SGHAT, CDR2 FQNNGV. With V trimmed by 6 bases and J by 10 bases, 22 bases remained unmatched. The CDR3 is made up of 17 amino acids. Study observations and caveats: When the top 100 tumor clones were examined, a median approximately 62 of them also appeared in the adjacent lung, which was paired and uninvolved.

TCRdb's copy holds only in-frame clones and misses some; the assay was immunoSEQ multiplex PCR. This sample yields 72,000 or so clones, of which 70% to 90% are seen a single time; approximately 13% belongs to the top ten. Details on this clone: Its antigen remains unknown.

This chain connects TRBV11-2 to TRBJ2-3, with TRBD1 matching 7 bases. The sequence was collected from a female donor at least 60 years old with stage I lung adenocarcinoma. The material was peripheral blood, obtained before any cancer treatment. CDR3 sequence: CASSRGLGPEGARAQYF. As DNA, the CDR3 is TGTGCCAGCAGTCGTGGGCTTGGGCCCGAGGGGGCTAGGGCGCAGTATTTT.